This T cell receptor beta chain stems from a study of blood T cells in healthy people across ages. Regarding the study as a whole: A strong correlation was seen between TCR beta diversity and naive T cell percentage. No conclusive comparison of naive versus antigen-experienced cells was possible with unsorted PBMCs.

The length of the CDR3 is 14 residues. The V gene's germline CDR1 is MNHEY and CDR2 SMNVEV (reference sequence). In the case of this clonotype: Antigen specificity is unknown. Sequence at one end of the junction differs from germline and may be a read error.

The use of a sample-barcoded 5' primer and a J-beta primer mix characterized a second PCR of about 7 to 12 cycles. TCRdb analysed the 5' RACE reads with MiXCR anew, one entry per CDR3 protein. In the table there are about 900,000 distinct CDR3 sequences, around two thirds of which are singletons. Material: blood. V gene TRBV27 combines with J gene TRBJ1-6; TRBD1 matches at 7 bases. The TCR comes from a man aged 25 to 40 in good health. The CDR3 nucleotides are TGTGCCAGCAGTCGGGACAGCCATAATCCACCCCTCCACTTT. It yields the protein CASSRDSHNPPLHF.